This T cell receptor beta chain is from a study of CD8+ T cells in alopecia areata. The treatment: oral pan-JAK inhibitor, 5-10 mg twice daily. RNA, once extracted, was reverse transcribed into cDNA for use as the sequencing template. Some clones are missing from TCRdb's copy, which holds only in-frame ones; the method was immunoSEQ multiplex PCR. The sample consists of around 100,000 clones, roughly two fifths of them appearing once. The CDR3 is 15 amino acids. CDR1 is LNHNV, CDR2 YYDKDF, per germline (reference sequence). V lost 0 bases to trimming and J lost 1 base, with 7 bases between them. Overall study results and limits: Tofacitinib significantly decreased scalp clonality and expanded CD8+ clones among top 100.

This clone was recorded a few times. Its antigen is not known. Within the sample, other DNA sequences also encode this same CDR3. Material: CD8+ T cells sorted from blood, obtained at week 24, from a patient treated with tofacitinib. V gene TRBV15 combines with J gene TRBJ1-5; D ambiguous. This sequence originates from a human donor with alopecia areata. CDR3: CATSRDRGSNQPQHF. In DNA, the CDR3 is TGTGCCACCAGCAGAGACCGAGGAAGCAATCAGCCCCAGCATTTT. Full variable domain (remainder filled in from reference TRBV15 and TRBJ1-5): DAMVIQNPRYQVTQFGKPVTLSCSQTLNHNVMYWYQQKSSQAPKLLFHYYDKDFNNEADTPDNFQSRRPNTSFCFLDIRSPGLGDTAMYLCATSRDRGSNQPQHFGDGTRLSIL.